This passage covers 21 T cell receptor beta chains from one sample sequenced in a study of T cells in Graves' hyperthyroidism and ophthalmopathy. Regions amplified from RNA transcripts were the TCR beta CDR3 regions. A set of HTBI primers served as the primers for a first-round RT-PCR of the TCR CDR3. TCRdb re-called the multiplex PCR reads with MiXCR, one entry per CDR3 protein. The table has some 500,000 distinct CDR3 sequences, around 15% seen once. Sequencing was carried out using blood. All receptors come from a woman aged 25 to 39 with Graves' ophthalmopathy.

This clonotype appeared many times. The chain is built from TRBV11-1 and TRBJ1-5, with 8 bases matching TRBD1. Looked up from germline, CDR1 is SGHAT and CDR2 is FQDESV (reference sequence). This CDR3 comprises 13 residues. V lost 4 bases and J lost 5; bases outside the gene matches: 1. In nucleotides, the CDR3 is TGTGCCAGCAGCTCGGACAGGGATCAGCCCCAGCATTTT. This encodes CASSSDRDQPQHF.

This clonotype showed up many times. The CDR3 sequence is CASSDLGRLGETQYF. The CDR3, as DNA: TGTGCCAGCAGTGACTTGGGGCGGCTGGGAGAGACCCAGTACTTC. The chain recombines TRBV6-1 with TRBJ2-5; D perhaps matches TRBD1 (5 bases). CDR1 and CDR2 from the germline V gene are MNHNS and SASEGT. CDR3 length: 15 residues. V was shortened by 3 bases and J by 4 bases, with 15 bases between the two germline ends.

This clonotype appeared a few times. J is TRBJ2-1 and V is TRBV29-1; D unclear. CDR1 SQVTM and CDR2 ANQGSEA come from the germline V gene. V dropped 5 bases and J dropped 8 bases, with 13 bases sitting between them. The CDR3 spans 12 residues. The CDR3 spells CSVQPGRDEQFF. DNA of the CDR3: TGCAGCGTTCAGCCCGGACGGGATGAGCAGTTCTTC.

The J gene is TRBJ1-2, the V gene TRBV10-1; the D is unclear. There are 13 residues in the CDR3. CDR1 and CDR2 from the germline V gene are WNHNN and SYGVQD (reference sequence). V was cut by 0 bases and J by 5 bases, with 7 bases left in between. The CDR3 region is CASSESGGYGYTF. For the CDR3, the DNA is TGCGCCAGCAGTGAGTCGGGCGGTTATGGCTACACCTTC.

This clonotype was found many times. V usage is TRBV28 and J usage is TRBJ1-2; TRBD1 matches at 7 bases. V was clipped by 9 bases and J by 4 bases; unmatched bases: 5. This CDR3 is built from 12 residues. CDR1 and CDR2 from the germline V gene are MDHEN and SYDVKM. CDR3 nucleotide sequence: TGTGCCAGTTTGGGACAGACCTATGGCTACACCTTC. Its translation: CASLGQTYGYTF.

The chain recombines TRBV19 with TRBJ2-1; 12 nucleotides line up with TRBD2. The germline gives CDR1 LNHDA, CDR2 SQIVND (reference sequence). The CDR3 covers 16 residues. V lost 3 bases to trimming and J lost 6 bases; unmatched junction nucleotides: 6. DNA for the CDR3: TGTGCCAGTAGTATGATCCTAGCGGGGGGGCTCAATGAGCAGTTCTTC. Amino acids: CASSMILAGGLNEQFF.

This clonotype occurred a few times. V is TRBV29-1 and J is TRBJ2-1; the D is unclear. Trimming took 4 bases from V and 4 from J, leaving 11 bases between them. Per germline, CDR1 SQVTM and CDR2 ANQGSEA. CDR3 length equals 13 residues. The DNA of the CDR3 is TGCAGCGTTGGGGCAGTGAATTACAATGAGCAGTTCTTC. This encodes CSVGAVNYNEQFF.

The rearrangement links TRBV28 to TRBJ1-6; D ambiguous. Germline V gene data show CDR1 as MDHEN and CDR2 as SYDVKM. The CDR3 has 13 amino acids. Trimming removed 9 bases at V and 8 bases at J, with 14 bases between. The CDR3 reads CASQIPSDSPLHF. CDR3 nucleotide sequence: TGTGCCAGTCAGATCCCCAGTGATTCACCCCTCCACTTT.

This clonotype was seen more than once but under ten times. This could be a read error, since a much larger clone is one nucleotide away. The chain has TRBV7-9 and TRBJ2-1, with 8 positions matching TRBD2. CDR3 size: 15 residues. The V gene's germline CDR1 is SEHNR and CDR2 FQNEAQ (reference sequence). As DNA, the CDR3 is TGTGCCAGCACAGACGGGGGGGCCTCCTGCAATGAGCAGTTCTTC. Its protein is CASTDGGASCNEQFF.

This clonotype was seen many times. The chain has TRBV6-2 or TRBV6-3 and TRBJ2-1; 11 nucleotides align to TRBD2. Losses at the gene ends were 0 bases for V and 1 base for J; bases not matched to a gene: 5. CDR1 is MNHEY, CDR2 SVGEGT, per germline. The CDR3 totals 18 residues. As DNA, the CDR3 is TGTGCCAGCAGTTACTCTAGCGGGAGGGATATTTCCTACAATGAGCAGTTCTTC. Translated, it gives CASSYSSGRDISYNEQFF.

This clonotype was recorded at least ten times. The V and J genes are TRBV15 and TRBJ2-5; tentative D call: TRBD2 (6 bases). CDR3 length: 16 amino acids. Germline V gene sequence: CDR1 LNHNV, CDR2 YYDKDF (reference sequence). V lost 2 bases, J lost 3 bases, and 16 bases lay in between. This CDR3 reads CATSRQTRGMEETQYF. The CDR3 nucleotides read TGTGCCACCAGCAGACAGACTAGAGGGATGGAAGAGACCCAGTACTTC.

J is TRBJ2-7 and V is TRBV5-6; perhaps TRBD2 as D (6 bases). The V gene's germline CDR1 is SGHDT and CDR2 YYEEEE. V lost 5 bases to trimming and J lost 9 bases, with 33 bases between them. This CDR3 region has 18 residues. The CDR3 protein is CASRSTSIAESLTTRQYF. CDR3 bases: TGTGCCAGCAGATCAACCAGTATAGCGGAGTCCCTTACTACGAGGCAGTACTTC. Using reference TRBV5-6 and TRBJ2-7 for the parts outside the CDR3, the full variable domain is DAGVTQSPTHLIKTRGQQVTLRCSPKSGHDTVSWYQQALGQGPQFIFQYYEEEERQRGNFPDRFSGHQFPNYSSELNVNALLLGDSALYLCASRSTSIAESLTTRQYFGPGTRLTVT.

This clonotype was seen at least ten times. The rearrangement links TRBV4-2 to TRBJ1-1; unclear D gene. This CDR3 comprises 13 residues. V lost 0 bases, J lost 3 bases, and 5 bases lay in between. The germline V gene has CDR1 LGHNA and CDR2 YNFKEQ. The CDR3: CASSQDQDTEAFF. The CDR3 coding sequence is TGTGCCAGCAGCCAAGATCAGGACACTGAAGCTTTCTTT.

The chain is built from TRBV19 and TRBJ1-4; no clear D gene. Per germline, CDR1 LNHDA and CDR2 SQIVND (reference sequence). This CDR3 has 16 residues. V lost 3 bases, J lost 8 bases, and 19 bases lay in between. The CDR3 is CASSIGNPPGVEKLFF. CDR3 bases: TGTGCCAGTAGTATTGGGAACCCGCCGGGAGTAGAAAAACTGTTTTTT.

To note about this clonotype: A junction end diverges from the germline sequence, so it may reflect a read error. V and J are TRBV12-5 and TRBJ1-2; tentatively, D is TRBD1 (5 bases). The CDR3 contains 13 residues. Germline V gene sequence: CDR1 LGHNT, CDR2 FRNRAP. The CDR3 nucleotides read TGTGCTAGTGGTTTGCTAGTTGGGGGAGGCTACGCCTTC. Its protein is CASGLLVGGGYAF.

As to this clonotype: Since a much larger clone is just one base distant, this may be a read error. The chain links TRBV30 to TRBJ1-1, with D maybe TRBD1 (5 bases). The CDR3 covers 14 residues. The V end was cut by 4 bases, the J end by 3 bases, with 15 bases between. Germline V gives CDR1 GTSNPN, CDR2 SVGIG (reference sequence). This CDR3 reads CAWILLVGDTEAFF. For the CDR3, the DNA is TGTGCCTGGATACTATTGGTGGGGGACACTGAAGCTTTCTTT.

Comment on this clonotype: A read error may explain this, as a much larger clone is one base away. The chain couples TRBV7-2 to TRBJ2-1, with 13 bases aligning to TRBD2. The CDR3 contains 16 residues. Germline V gives CDR1 SGHTA, CDR2 FQGNSA. As DNA, the CDR3 is TGTGCCGGCAGCTTAGCGCAACTAGCGGGAGGGGCTGAGCAGTTCTTC. Translated, it gives CAGSLAQLAGGAEQFF.

This clonotype was seen ten or more times. The rearrangement links TRBV11-2 to TRBJ1-4; D call uncertain. Deletions cut 2 bases from V and 8 bases from J, with 18 bases between. From germline, CDR1 is SGHAT and CDR2 FQNNGV. CDR3 length: 16 residues. For the CDR3, the DNA is TGTGCCAGCAGCTTAAGTTTGCCGCGTTCAACGGAAAAACTGTTTTTT. This sequence encodes CASSLSLPRSTEKLFF.

The chain uses TRBV27 and TRBJ1-6, with 7 bases matching TRBD1. The J segment lost 7 bases and the V segment lost 0 bases, leaving 3 bases of the junction unmatched. This CDR3 is built from 15 residues. CDR1 MNHEY and CDR2 SMNVEV come from the germline V gene (reference sequence). The CDR3 protein is CASSLSGTVNSPLHF. For the CDR3, the DNA is TGTGCCAGCAGTTTATCCGGGACAGTAAATTCACCCCTCCACTTT.

The count of this clonotype is one. Being one base from a much bigger clone, this may be a read error. V and J are TRBV20-1 and TRBJ2-7; tentatively, D is TRBD2 (7 bases). Germline V gives CDR1 DFQATT, CDR2 SNEGSKA (reference sequence). The CDR3 loop spans 17 amino acids. CDR3: CNARDGRGTGAGVEQYF. The CDR3 bases are TGCAATGCTAGAGATGGAAGGGGGACTGGGGCGGGAGTCGAGCAGTACTTC.

This clonotype occurred a few times. The chain couples TRBV29-1 to TRBJ2-5; D gene ambiguous. Per germline, CDR1 SQVTM and CDR2 ANQGSEA. V lost 6 bases to trimming and J lost 3 bases, with 8 bases between them. The CDR3 contains 11 residues. As DNA, the CDR3 is TGCAGCGTGCTACCAAAAGAGACCCAGTACTTC. Protein product: CSVLPKETQYF.